Shown below are 13 T cell receptor beta chains from a single sample sequenced in a study of cytomegalovirus exposure and HLA in healthy donors. The PCR had 60 Vbeta and 13 Jbeta primers. Sequencing was performed with immunoSEQ multiplex PCR; in TCRdb, only in-frame clones are kept and a portion is missing. Here the sample spans more than 95,000 clones, roughly 86% being singletons. Sample: PBMCs. These receptors originate from a young man in good health and CMV-seronegative.

The genes are TRBV12-5 and TRBJ1-5; D is possibly TRBD1 (5 bases). The CDR3 is 16 residues long. V gave up 3 bases and J gave up 3 bases, with 15 bases separating them. Germline lookup yields CDR1 LGHNT and CDR2 FRNRAP. The CDR3 nucleotides read TGTGCTAGTGGTTTCGGCGGGACGGAATTCAATCAGCCCCAGCATTTT. Its translation: CASGFGGTEFNQPQHF.

The V call is TRBV18, the J call TRBJ1-4, with 9 bases lining up with TRBD1. The CDR3 is 16 residues long. Germline loops: CDR1 KGHSH, CDR2 LQKENI. With V trimmed by 2 bases and J by 5 bases, 6 bases remained unmatched. The CDR3 sequence: CASSPKQGAQNEKLFF. In DNA form, the CDR3 reads TGTGCCAGCTCACCAAAACAGGGGGCCCAGAATGAAAAACTGTTTTTT.

The J gene is TRBJ2-1, the V gene TRBV10-3; D is uncertain. The V and J ends lost 0 bases and 8 bases respectively, with 2 bases between them. This CDR3 spans 11 amino acids. Looked up from germline, CDR1 is ENHRY and CDR2 is SYGVKD. The CDR3 loop reads CAISESYEQFF. The CDR3 DNA reads TGTGCCATCAGTGAGTCCTATGAGCAGTTCTTC.

The CDR3 is CASSLAGDNEQFF. The CDR3 nucleotides read TGTGCCAGCAGCTTAGCGGGGGACAATGAGCAGTTCTTC. The chain uses TRBV7-3 and TRBJ2-1; 7 nucleotides agree with TRBD2. In germline, CDR1 is SGHTA, CDR2 FQGTGA. CDR3 length: 13 residues. After removal of 2 bases from V and 5 bases from J, the junction contained 0 bases not matched to a gene.

This chain links TRBV9 with TRBJ2-5; 7 positions agree with TRBD2. Germline loops: CDR1 SGDLS, CDR2 YYNGEE. V lost 3 bases and J lost 7; bases outside the gene matches: 3. The CDR3 contains 12 residues. The CDR3 nucleotides read TGTGCCAGCAGCGGACAGCGGGGGACCCAGTACTTC. Translated: CASSGQRGTQYF.

The chain is built from TRBV11-1 and TRBJ1-1; D not certain. Trimming cost V 2 bases and J 7 bases, with 11 bases left between them. Germline V gene data show CDR1 as SGHAT and CDR2 as FQDESV (reference sequence). The CDR3 extends over 13 amino acids. The CDR3 DNA reads TGTGCCAGCAGCTTATCATCGCTCAGTGAAGCTTTCTTT. Translation gives CASSLSSLSEAFF.

The rearrangement joins TRBV6-1 to TRBJ2-5; unclear D gene. The DNA end favors TRBJ2-7, so the J call may be wrong. Germline-derived CDR1 and CDR2 are MNHNS and SASEGT. This CDR3 has 11 amino acids. The CDR3 sequence is CASSFTNEQYF. DNA of the CDR3: TGTGCCAGCAGCTTCACTAACGAGCAGTACTTC.

This clone was observed a few times. The chain employs TRBV18 and TRBJ1-1, with TRBD1 as a possible D gene (6 bases). Germline V lookup: CDR1 KGHSH, CDR2 LQKENI. The CDR3 is made up of 17 amino acids. V was pared by 3 bases and J by 2 bases, with 19 bases between. The CDR3 is CASSPSNRDQSNTEAFF. The CDR3 coding sequence is TGTGCCAGCTCACCGTCCAACAGGGACCAGAGCAACACTGAAGCTTTCTTT.

This clone was counted only a few times. The rearrangement links TRBV4-1 to TRBJ2-7; D perhaps matches TRBD1 (5 bases). V was trimmed by 1 base and J by 2 bases, leaving 15 bases between them. The germline gives CDR1 MGHRA, CDR2 YSYEKL. The CDR3 runs to 16 residues. The CDR3 region is CASSQVSDNPAYEQYF. CDR3 coding DNA: TGCGCCAGCAGCCAAGTGTCGGACAACCCGGCCTACGAGCAGTACTTC.

This chain connects TRBV2 to TRBJ1-5; D is undetermined. V gave up 6 bases and J gave up 6 bases, with 9 bases separating them. Germline V gene sequence: CDR1 SNHLY, CDR2 FYNNEI. This CDR3 contains 12 residues. The CDR3, as DNA: TGTGCCAGCAGCGCTGGGAGTCAGCCCCAGCATTTT. It is translated as CASSAGSQPQHF. Looking up the rest from reference TRBV2 and TRBJ1-5 gives the full variable domain: EPEVTQTPSHQVTQMGQEVILRCVPISNHLYFYWYRQILGQKVEFLVSFYNNEISEKSEIFDDQFSVERPDGSNFTLKIRSTKLEDSAMYFCASSAGSQPQHFGDGTRLSIL.

CDR3: CASSLTGGHYNEQFF. CDR3 bases: TGCGCCAGCAGTCTCACGGGGGGGCACTACAATGAGCAGTTCTTC. The chain couples TRBV4-1 to TRBJ2-1; 8 bases align to TRBD2. The CDR3 loop spans 15 amino acids. V dropped 6 bases and J dropped 3; count of bases not matched to a gene: 7. In germline, CDR1 is MGHRA, CDR2 YSYEKL.

The V and J genes are TRBV28 and TRBJ2-3; 8 bases map to TRBD2. This CDR3 contains 15 residues. The trim removed 3 bases at V and 1 base at J, leaving 3 bases unmatched. Germline V gene lookup returns CDR1 MDHEN and CDR2 SYDVKM. Written as DNA, the CDR3 is TGTGCCAGCAGTTTTCCGGGACTAGGCACAGATACGCAGTATTTT. Protein: CASSFPGLGTDTQYF.

The rearrangement joins TRBV2 to TRBJ2-7, with 8 bases identical to TRBD1. Unmatched junction bases numbered 6, after V lost 8 bases and J lost 0 bases. The CDR3 contains 14 residues. Germline CDR1 and CDR2: SNHLY and FYNNEI. The CDR3 DNA reads as TGTGCCAGCTCTCGGGACAGGCCCTCCTACGAGCAGTACTTC. It specifies CASSRDRPSYEQYF.